This TCR beta chain was identified in a study of T cell changes during pregnancy in multiple sclerosis. This CDR3 has 17 residues. Germline trimming cut 4 bases from V and 6 bases from J; bases unmatched to any gene: 18. The germline V gene has CDR1 SGDLS and CDR2 YYNGEE. Some clones are missing from TCRdb's copy, which holds only in-frame ones; the method was immunoSEQ multiplex PCR. The sample includes 90,000 or so clones, around 93% of them seen just once. The TCR comes from a female donor with multiple sclerosis, enrolled in a pregnancy study. V gene TRBV9 combines with J gene TRBJ1-2, with 7 positions matching TRBD1. The material sequenced was peripheral blood, taken before pregnancy. The CDR3 sequence is CASSPRLTGVSLDGYTF. CDR3 bases: TGTGCCAGCAGCCCCCGCCTTACAGGGGTCAGTCTGGATGGCTACACCTTC.